The clone carrying this T cell receptor beta chain has only a few counts. Antigen unknown. Researchers reported that TCR beta cDNA libraries carried unique molecular identifiers. From approximately 1 to 10 million T cells, a few hundred thousand cDNA molecules were obtained. MiXCR, applied by TCRdb to the PCR reads, yields one record per CDR3 protein. The sample consists of 150,000 to 200,000 distinct CDR3 sequences, about 32% of them appearing once. This entry comes from a study of post-analysis software for immune sequencing data. Study conclusions and caveats: Controls had significantly higher normalized Chao1 diversity than multiple sclerosis patients. Higher frequency in patients than in controls was seen for 5 or 6 TRBV segments, with TRBV5-6, TRBV5-1 and TRBV20-1 among them.

V was cut by 3 bases and J by 9 bases, with 9 bases left in between. The CDR3 is 12 residues long. Germline CDR1 SGHAT, CDR2 FQNNGV. The receptor comes from a girl aged 5-17 years with multiple sclerosis. Sequenced input: blood. The chain recombines TRBV11-2 with TRBJ2-1, with a tentative D call TRBD2 (6 bases). Here the CDR3 reads CASSFGRTEQFF. The CDR3 region has the DNA TGTGCCAGCAGCTTTGGGAGGACTGAGCAGTTCTTC.